This T cell receptor (beta chain) was retrieved from a study of graft-versus-host responses after intestinal transplantation. TCRdb's table, derived via immunoSEQ multiplex PCR, lists solely in-frame clones and lacks some. Of about 7,800 clones listed, around 32% were seen once; the top ten hold 2% to 2.5%. V was shortened by 6 bases and J by 1 base, with 12 bases between the two germline ends. CDR3 length: 15 amino acids. CDR1 is MNHEY and CDR2 is SMNVEV in the germline V gene (reference sequence). This clone was counted a few times. The culture paired approximately 200,000 irradiated violet-dye-labeled stimulators with approximately 200,000 CFSE-labeled responders.

The gene calls are TRBV27 and TRBJ2-2; tentative D call: TRBD1 (6 bases). The receptor was derived from a human patient who received an intestinal transplant. The sample consisted of alloreactive CD8+ T cells from a mixed lymphocyte reaction culture, taken before intestinal transplant. Subset: CFSE-low proliferating T cells sorted from approximately six-day pre-transplant mixed lymphocyte reaction (GvH or HvG direction). CDR3 nucleotides: TGTGCCAGCAGATGGTCGACAGGGAACACCGGGGAGCTGTTTTTT. As protein: CASRWSTGNTGELFF.